The next 11 T cell receptor beta chains were all read from a single sample in a study of chemoradiotherapy in HPV16-positive cancers. Data came from immunoSEQ multiplex PCR; TCRdb stores just in-frame clones and leaves some out. This table holds about 1,400 clones, just under 75% found once. The sequencing here drew on tumor tissue, taken from a patient who underwent chemoradiotherapy. The receptors were gathered from a human donor with HPV-associated anogenital cancer.

Within the sample, this clone is hyperexpanded. This chain joins TRBV2 and TRBJ2-2; tentative D call: TRBD2 (5 bases). V lost 5 bases and J lost 1, with 23 bases in between. Germline CDR1 reads SNHLY; CDR2 reads FYNNEI. CDR3 length equals 19 residues. Here the CDR3 DNA reads TGTGCCAGCAGTTCCTTGGACTCGTCGGAAGCACTGAACACCGGGGAGCTGTTTTTT. It specifies CASSSLDSSEALNTGELFF.

The J gene is TRBJ2-7, the V gene TRBV6-5; no clear D gene. The V end was cut by 0 bases, the J end by 10 bases, with 10 bases between. CDR3 size: 12 residues. Germline V lookup: CDR1 MNHEY, CDR2 SVGAGI. CDR3 sequence reads: CASSYSANTQYF. As DNA, the CDR3 is TGTGCCAGCAGTTACTCGGCCAATACACAGTACTTC.

This rearrangement joins TRBV27 to TRBJ2-7, with D unclear. V was cut by 4 bases and J by 2 bases, with 9 bases left in between. The CDR3 runs 13 residues. Per germline, CDR1 MNHEY and CDR2 SMNVEV (reference sequence). CDR3 bases: TGTGCCAGCAGTTCCGATTTAGCCTACGAGCAGTACTTC. Translating gives CASSSDLAYEQYF.

The chain recombines TRBV4-2 with TRBJ1-1, with D hard to call. This CDR3 spans 12 amino acids. The V and J ends lost 5 bases and 1 base respectively, with 5 bases between them. From germline, CDR1 is LGHNA and CDR2 YNFKEQ. The CDR3: CASSNRNTEAFF. CDR3 coding DNA: TGTGCCAGCAGCAACCGGAACACTGAAGCTTTCTTT.

Relative to its sample, this clone is large. The chain carries TRBV4-2 and TRBJ2-7, with no clear D. CDR3 length equals 12 residues. Germline assignment: CDR1 LGHNA and CDR2 YNFKEQ. Trimming removed 4 bases at V and 2 bases at J, with 6 bases between. CDR3 bases: TGTGCCAGCAGCCCTAATACCTACGAGCAGTACTTC. This gives the protein CASSPNTYEQYF.

The chain joins TRBV2 to TRBJ2-7; TRBD1 matches 7 bases. J lost 0 bases, V lost 7 bases, and 12 bases had no gene match. The CDR3 covers 16 residues. Per germline, CDR1 SNHLY and CDR2 FYNNEI. The DNA of the CDR3 is TGTGCCAGCAACCCCGGCTGGACAGGAAGCTCCTACGAGCAGTACTTC. The encoded protein is CASNPGWTGSSYEQYF.

This clone turned up a few times. The chain combines TRBV7-8 with TRBJ1-1; D not resolved. The CDR3 extends over 12 amino acids. The ends were cut back, 2 bases at V and 5 bases at J, with 6 bases in the middle. Germline CDR1 reads SGHVS; CDR2 reads FQNEAQ. This CDR3 is CASSLLTTEAFF. The CDR3 nucleotides read TGTGCCAGCAGCTTACTGACTACTGAAGCTTTCTTT. Using reference TRBV7-8 and TRBJ1-1 for the parts outside the CDR3, the full variable domain is GAGVSQSPRYKVAKRGQDVALRCDPISGHVSLFWYQQALGQGPEFLTYFQNEAQLDKSGLPSDRFFAERPEGSVSTLKIQRTQQEDSAVYLCASSLLTTEAFFGQGTRLTVV.

The V gene is TRBV18, the J gene TRBJ2-5; weak D call: TRBD2 (5 bases). V lost 3 bases to trimming and J lost 2 bases, with 13 bases between them. Germline CDR1 KGHSH, CDR2 LQKENI. This CDR3 has 15 amino acids. The DNA of the CDR3 is TGTGCCAGCTCACCCAGCGTAGCGTGGCAAGAGACCCAGTACTTC. Translated, it gives CASSPSVAWQETQYF.

By its share, this clone is large. The chain's CDR3 is CASSLPTRGGSYNSPLHF. The CDR3 bases are TGTGCCAGCAGCTTACCGACGAGGGGGGGATCCTATAATTCACCCCTCCACTTT. The chain recombines TRBV5-6 with TRBJ1-6; D may be TRBD1 (6 bases). V lost 2 bases to trimming and J lost 1 base, with 16 bases between them. Germline V gene lookup returns CDR1 SGHDT and CDR2 YYEEEE. The CDR3 has 18 amino acids.

The rearrangement uses TRBV5-6 and TRBJ1-2, with D hard to call. Germline V gene lookup returns CDR1 SGHDT and CDR2 YYEEEE. Trimming took 5 bases from V and 4 from J, leaving 12 bases between them. The CDR3 contains 13 residues. In DNA, the CDR3 is TGTGCCAGCAGAATGAAGGGAATCTATGGCTACACCTTC. It codes for CASRMKGIYGYTF.

The V and J genes are TRBV4-2 and TRBJ1-1, with D hard to call. The ends were cut back, 4 bases at V and 1 base at J, with 7 bases in the middle. Germline V gene sequence: CDR1 LGHNA, CDR2 YNFKEQ. The CDR3 has 13 amino acids. The CDR3 sequence is CASSPLENTEAFF. The DNA for the CDR3 is TGTGCCAGCAGCCCCTTGGAGAACACTGAAGCTTTCTTT.